What follows are 25 T cell receptor beta chains derived from one specimen sequenced in a study of blood T cell repertoires in COVID-19. Assay: immunoSEQ multiplex PCR; the TCRdb copy retains only in-frame clones and omits some. The data show more than 15,000 clones, with around 80% seen just once and roughly 23% held by the top ten. The sequenced material came from peripheral blood. The receptors here all came from a man between 60 and 75 years old with active or convalescent COVID-19.

Only a few counts were recorded for this clone. The chain employs TRBV5-4 and TRBJ1-2; D unclear. Germline V gives CDR1 SGHNT, CDR2 YYREEE (reference sequence). The CDR3 consists of 14 residues. V was trimmed by 5 bases and J by 8 bases, leaving 19 bases between them. CDR3 sequence: CASSQTRQDDGYTF. CDR3 nucleotides: TGTGCCAGCAGTCAAACACGGCAGGATGACGGCTACACCTTC.

This rearrangement joins TRBV3-1 (or the pseudogene TRBV3-2) to TRBJ2-4; no definite D call. V shed 4 bases and J shed 1 base, with 5 bases lying between them. Germline-derived CDR1 and CDR2 are LGHDT and YNNKEL (reference sequence). The CDR3 covers 13 residues. The CDR3 DNA sequence: TGTGCCAGCAGCCCCGCGGCCAAAAACATTCAGTACTTC. This encodes CASSPAAKNIQYF.

V and J are TRBV25-1 and TRBJ1-2, with TRBD1 as a possible D gene (5 bases). This CDR3 is 14 amino acids long. V gave up 7 bases and J gave up 3 bases, with 15 bases separating them. Germline CDR1 reads MGHDK; CDR2 reads SYGVNS. CDR3 DNA: TGTGCCAGCACCACAGCTCTAGGGGACTATGGCTACACCTTC. Translated: CASTTALGDYGYTF.

The rearrangement joins TRBV5-1 to TRBJ1-6; a weak D match, TRBD1 (5 bases). The V gene's germline CDR1 is SGHRS and CDR2 YFSETQ. This CDR3 has 14 residues. V was clipped by 0 bases and J by 10 bases, with 11 bases between them. The CDR3 reads CASSLGGVDSPLHF. Here the CDR3 DNA reads TGCGCCAGCAGCTTGGGGGGGGTGGACTCACCCCTCCACTTT.

The chain recombines TRBV27 with TRBJ2-2; 9 positions agree with TRBD2. The CDR3 is made up of 14 amino acids. The V segment lost 7 bases and the J segment 0 bases; nucleotides outside the gene matches: 0. Germline V gene lookup returns CDR1 MNHEY and CDR2 SMNVEV (reference sequence). CDR3 sequence: CASKRGANTGELFF. DNA of the CDR3: TGTGCCAGCAAGCGGGGGGCGAACACCGGGGAGCTGTTTTTT.

J is TRBJ1-6 and V is TRBV19; D gene uncertain. The length of the CDR3 is 16 residues. CDR1 is LNHDA, CDR2 SQIVND, per germline (reference sequence). V was cut by 7 bases and J by 7 bases, with 20 bases left in between. CDR3 DNA sequence: TGTGCCAGTAAGATAATATCGCAGGCAACGAATTCACCCCTCCACTTT. Translated, it gives CASKIISQATNSPLHF.

V usage is TRBV5-1 and J usage is TRBJ2-5, with D hard to call. Germline V lookup: CDR1 SGHRS, CDR2 YFSETQ. This CDR3 has 15 residues. V dropped 0 bases and J dropped 1 base, with 10 bases sitting between them. The CDR3 DNA reads as TGCGCCAGCAGCTTGGCGATGGAGCCCCAAGAGACCCAGTACTTC. Translation: CASSLAMEPQETQYF.

The chain links TRBV6-1 to TRBJ1-4; 8 bases align to TRBD1. Germline lookup yields CDR1 MNHNS and CDR2 SASEGT. The CDR3 extends over 15 amino acids. J gave up 8 bases and V 3 bases, and 8 bases lay outside the gene matches. CDR3 nucleotides: TGTGCCAGCAGTGATTATGGACAGGGTGGGGAAAAACTGTTTTTT. Translated: CASSDYGQGGEKLFF.

By share, this clone ranks as medium-sized (0.01 to 0.1%). The chain uses TRBV5-4 and TRBJ1-4; a weak D match, TRBD1 (6 bases). The CDR3 extends over 16 amino acids. V lost 4 bases, J lost 4 bases, and 17 bases lay in between. Germline V gene sequence: CDR1 SGHNT, CDR2 YYREEE (reference sequence). CDR3 DNA: TGTGCCAGCAGCGCGCAATCGACAGGCTTTAATGAAAAACTGTTTTTT. It yields the protein CASSAQSTGFNEKLFF.

This clone was detected once. J is TRBJ2-3 and V is TRBV28; TRBD2 might be the D (6 bases). The V end lost 5 bases, the J end lost 1 base, and 16 bases lay between the germline ends. The CDR3 sequence is 16 residues long. Germline CDR1 and CDR2: MDHEN and SYDVKM. The CDR3: CASSPPRSGRTDTQYF. The CDR3 coding sequence is TGTGCCAGCAGTCCGCCACGAAGCGGGCGCACAGATACGCAGTATTTT.

Here the CDR3 DNA reads TGTGCCAGCACCGGGAACGAAAGAAATGAGCAGTTCTTC. Translating it yields CASTGNERNEQFF. This rearrangement joins TRBV2 to TRBJ2-1; weak D call: TRBD2 (5 bases). Trimming cost V 7 bases and J 7 bases, with 14 bases left between them. The CDR3 is 13 amino acids. Per germline, CDR1 SNHLY and CDR2 FYNNEI.

This clone appeared a few times. The chain uses TRBV10-3 and TRBJ2-1, with TRBD1 matching 8 bases. The V gene's germline CDR1 is ENHRY and CDR2 SYGVKD. V lost 5 bases, J lost 4 bases, and 7 bases stayed unmatched. The CDR3 is 15 residues long. The CDR3 is CAISPSGGEYNEQFF. Here the CDR3 DNA reads TGTGCCATCAGTCCCTCAGGGGGCGAGTACAATGAGCAGTTCTTC.

The rearrangement joins TRBV7-8 to TRBJ2-2, with 9 bases lining up with TRBD2. This CDR3 is 13 amino acids long. The junction had 7 bases not matched to a gene; V was cut back by 11 bases and J by 6 bases. CDR1 and CDR2 from the germline V gene are SGHVS and FQNEAQ. CDR3 sequence (DNA): TGTGCCGGTAGCGGGAGTCGGGCCGGGGAGCTGTTTTTT. Protein: CAGSGSRAGELFF.

V and J are TRBV30 and TRBJ2-5; D is possibly TRBD2 (6 bases). Per the germline V gene, CDR1 is GTSNPN and CDR2 is SVGIG (reference sequence). CDR3 size: 13 residues. Deletions cut 3 bases from V and 1 base from J, with 9 bases between. The chain's CDR3 is CAWSRDFQETQYF. The CDR3 region has the DNA TGTGCCTGGAGCCGGGACTTCCAAGAGACCCAGTACTTC.

The chain joins TRBV5-1 to TRBJ2-7; the match to TRBD1 covers 7 bases. Looked up from germline, CDR1 is SGHRS and CDR2 is YFSETQ. The ends lost 7 bases at V and 3 bases at J; junction bases unmatched: 7. This CDR3 region has 13 residues. The CDR3 loop reads CASGQDRHYEQYF. DNA of the CDR3: TGCGCCAGCGGACAGGACAGGCACTACGAGCAGTACTTC.

The chain has TRBV2 and TRBJ2-3; D is possibly TRBD1 (5 bases). Trimming took 8 bases from V and 2 from J, leaving 14 bases between them. From germline, CDR1 is SNHLY and CDR2 FYNNEI. This CDR3 contains 14 residues. The CDR3 sequence: CASAYDSSTDTQYF. CDR3 DNA sequence: TGTGCCAGCGCTTATGACAGTTCCACAGATACGCAGTATTTT. The complete variable domain, with remaining parts taken from reference TRBV2 and TRBJ2-3, reads EPEVTQTPSHQVTQMGQEVILRCVPISNHLYFYWYRQILGQKVEFLVSFYNNEISEKSEIFDDQFSVERPDGSNFTLKIRSTKLEDSAMYFCASAYDSSTDTQYFGPGTRLTVL.

This chain uses TRBV7-9 with TRBJ1-2; D remains ambiguous. The germline CDR1 and CDR2 sequences are SEHNR and FQNEAQ (reference sequence). V shed 4 bases and J shed 3 bases, with 6 bases lying between them. CDR3 size: 12 residues. The CDR3 region has the DNA TGTGCCAGCAGCTCCAATTACTATGGCTACACCTTC. Amino acid sequence: CASSSNYYGYTF.

The J gene is TRBJ2-7, the V gene TRBV4-1; 9 bases agree with TRBD1. Germline loops: CDR1 MGHRA, CDR2 YSYEKL. The V segment lost 0 bases and the J segment 7 bases; nucleotides outside the gene matches: 10. The CDR3 consists of 16 residues. The CDR3 protein is CASSQDPGQGLGEQYF. DNA for the CDR3: TGCGCCAGCAGCCAAGATCCAGGACAGGGGCTAGGAGAGCAGTACTTC.

The rearrangement links TRBV6-2 or TRBV6-3 to TRBJ2-1; a weak D match, TRBD2 (7 bases). Trimming took off 5 bases at V and 8 bases at J, with 25 bases between the two ends. The germline V gene has CDR1 MNHEY and CDR2 SVGEGT. This CDR3 contains 17 residues. CDR3 nucleotide sequence: TGTGCCAGCAGTCACCCTAATCAGGGGAGGGCCCAGTATGAGCAGTTCTTC. Amino acid sequence: CASSHPNQGRAQYEQFF.

This chain uses TRBV10-3 with TRBJ1-3, with 7 positions matching TRBD1. The CDR3 is made up of 15 amino acids. Germline-derived CDR1 and CDR2 are ENHRY and SYGVKD. V lost 4 bases and J lost 0; bases outside the gene matches: 3. The CDR3 DNA reads TGTGCCATCAGTGGACAGGGCCTCTCTGGAAACACCATATATTTT. Translation gives CAISGQGLSGNTIYF.

The chain has TRBV3-1 (or the pseudogene TRBV3-2) and TRBJ2-1; TRBD2 might be the D (6 bases). Germline lookup yields CDR1 LGHDT and CDR2 YNNKEL (reference sequence). The CDR3 covers 13 residues. V was clipped by 1 base and J by 8 bases, with 9 bases between them. CDR3 amino acids: CASSQAGEDEQFF. CDR3 in DNA: TGTGCCAGCAGCCAAGCGGGAGAGGATGAGCAGTTCTTC.

The chain recombines TRBV5-1 with TRBJ2-7, with D perhaps TRBD1 (5 bases). Germline CDR1 is SGHRS and CDR2 is YFSETQ. The CDR3 has 14 residues. Trimming took off 4 bases at V and 2 bases at J, with 13 bases between the two ends. Written as DNA, the CDR3 is TGCGCCAGCAGCATGGACATCCCCACCTACGAGCAGTACTTC. As protein: CASSMDIPTYEQYF.

In this sample, this clone turned up a few times. This chain uses TRBV19 with TRBJ2-7; 9 nucleotides agree with TRBD1. V lost 5 bases and J lost 4; bases outside the gene matches: 6. The CDR3 contains 14 residues. CDR1 LNHDA and CDR2 SQIVND come from the germline V gene (reference sequence). The CDR3 protein is CASSPRDRVYEQYF. The CDR3 nucleotides read TGTGCCAGTAGTCCCCGGGACAGGGTTTACGAGCAGTACTTC.

In DNA form, the CDR3 reads TGTGCCAGCAGCCCGGGTGGTACGCAGTATTTT. Protein product: CASSPGGTQYF. This rearrangement joins TRBV11-3 to TRBJ2-3; no firm D call. CDR1 SGHNT and CDR2 YENEEA come from the germline V gene. V lost 5 bases and J 8 bases, leaving 8 bases between the germline ends. CDR3 size: 11 residues.

The chain recombines TRBV7-2 with TRBJ1-2; 7 nucleotides match TRBD1. The ends lost 1 base at V and 0 bases at J; junction bases unmatched: 2. Germline CDR1 reads SGHTA; CDR2 reads FQGNSA. The CDR3 runs 15 residues. The CDR3 DNA reads TGTGCCAGCAGCTTAGGACAGGGATCTAACTATGGCTACACCTTC. Its protein is CASSLGQGSNYGYTF.